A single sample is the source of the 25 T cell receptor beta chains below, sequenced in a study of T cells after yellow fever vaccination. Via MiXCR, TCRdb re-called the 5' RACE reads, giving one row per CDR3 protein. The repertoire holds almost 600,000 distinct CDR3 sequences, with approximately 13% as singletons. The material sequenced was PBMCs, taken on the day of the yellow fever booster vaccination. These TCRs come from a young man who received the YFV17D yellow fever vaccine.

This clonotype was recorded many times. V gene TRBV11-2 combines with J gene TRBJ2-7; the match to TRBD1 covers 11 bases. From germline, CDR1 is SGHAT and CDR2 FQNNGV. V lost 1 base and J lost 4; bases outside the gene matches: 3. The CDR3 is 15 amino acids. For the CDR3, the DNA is TGTGCCAGCAGCTTAGTCGGGACAGGGGGATACGAGCAGTACTTC. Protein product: CASSLVGTGGYEQYF. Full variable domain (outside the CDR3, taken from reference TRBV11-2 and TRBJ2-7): EAGVAQSPRYKIIEKRQSVAFWCNPISGHATLYWYQQILGQGPKLLIQFQNNGVVDDSQLPKDRFSAERLKGVDSTLKIQPAKLEDSAVYLCASSLVGTGGYEQYFGPGTRLTVT.

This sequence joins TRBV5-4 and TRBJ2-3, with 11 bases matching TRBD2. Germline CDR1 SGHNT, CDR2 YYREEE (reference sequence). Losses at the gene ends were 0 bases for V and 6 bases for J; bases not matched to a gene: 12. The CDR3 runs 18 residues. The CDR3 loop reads CASSLGGGLLAGADTQYF. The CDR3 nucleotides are TGTGCCAGCAGCTTGGGTGGGGGTTTACTAGCGGGAGCGGATACGCAGTATTTT.

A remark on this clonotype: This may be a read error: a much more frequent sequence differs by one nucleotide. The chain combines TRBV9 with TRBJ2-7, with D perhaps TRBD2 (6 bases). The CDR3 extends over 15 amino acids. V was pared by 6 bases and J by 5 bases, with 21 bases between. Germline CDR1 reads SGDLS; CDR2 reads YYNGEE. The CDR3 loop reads CASTSFGRDYDEQYF. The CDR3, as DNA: TGTGCCAGCACCTCCTTTGGGCGGGATTATGACGAGCAGTACTTC.

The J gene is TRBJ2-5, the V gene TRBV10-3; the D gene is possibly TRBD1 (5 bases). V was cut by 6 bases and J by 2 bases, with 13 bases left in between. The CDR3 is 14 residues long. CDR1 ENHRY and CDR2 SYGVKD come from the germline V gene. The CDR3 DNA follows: TGTGCCATCAGGAAAGACAGTGATCAAGAGACCCAGTACTTC. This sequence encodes CAIRKDSDQETQYF.

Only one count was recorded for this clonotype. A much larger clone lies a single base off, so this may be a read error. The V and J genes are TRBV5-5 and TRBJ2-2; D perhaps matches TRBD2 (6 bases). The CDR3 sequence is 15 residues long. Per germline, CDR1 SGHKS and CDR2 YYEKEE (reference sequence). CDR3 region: CACSFGGSNTGELFF. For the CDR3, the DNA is TGTGCCTGCAGCTTCGGGGGTTCGAACACCGGGGAGCTGTTTTTT. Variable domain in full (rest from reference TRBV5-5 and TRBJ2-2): DAGVTQSPTHLIKTRGQQVTLRCSPISGHKSVSWYQQVLGQGPQFIFQYYEKEERGRGNFPDRFSARQFPNYSSELNVNALLLGDSALYLCACSFGGSNTGELFFGEGSRLTVL.

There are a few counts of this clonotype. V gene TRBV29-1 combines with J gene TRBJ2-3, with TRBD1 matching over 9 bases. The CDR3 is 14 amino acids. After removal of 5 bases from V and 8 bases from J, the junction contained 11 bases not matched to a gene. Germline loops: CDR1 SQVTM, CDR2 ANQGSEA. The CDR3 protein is CSVRLSQGAVTQYF. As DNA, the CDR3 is TGCAGCGTTAGGCTTTCACAGGGGGCCGTTACGCAGTATTTT.

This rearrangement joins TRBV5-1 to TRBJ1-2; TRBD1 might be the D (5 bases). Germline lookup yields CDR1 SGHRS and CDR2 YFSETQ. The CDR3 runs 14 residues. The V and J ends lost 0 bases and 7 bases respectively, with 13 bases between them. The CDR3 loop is CASSLASTEAGYTF. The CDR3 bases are TGCGCCAGCAGCTTGGCCTCGACAGAGGCTGGCTACACCTTC.

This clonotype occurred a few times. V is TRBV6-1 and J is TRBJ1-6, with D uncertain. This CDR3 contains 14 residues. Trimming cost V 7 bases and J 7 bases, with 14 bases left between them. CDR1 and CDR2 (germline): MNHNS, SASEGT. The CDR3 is CASTPPGRNSPLHF. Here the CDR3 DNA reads TGTGCCAGCACCCCTCCGGGCCGCAATTCACCCCTCCACTTT.

The CDR3 nucleotides are TGCGCCAGCAGTGAGTCGGGGACCTATGCTGGGAATACGCAGTATTTT. This codes for CASSESGTYAGNTQYF. This chain links TRBV10-1 with TRBJ2-3; D may match TRBD1 or TRBD2 (5 bases each). The CDR3 has 16 amino acids. Trimming took 0 bases from V and 7 from J, leaving 17 bases between them. Germline lookup yields CDR1 WNHNN and CDR2 SYGVQD (reference sequence).

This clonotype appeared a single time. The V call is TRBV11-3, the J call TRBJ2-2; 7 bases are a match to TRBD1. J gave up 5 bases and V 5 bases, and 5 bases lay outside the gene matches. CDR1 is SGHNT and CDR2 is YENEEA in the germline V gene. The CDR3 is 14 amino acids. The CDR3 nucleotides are TGTGCCAGCAGCGCCTCACAGGGGACCGGGGAGCTGTTTTTT. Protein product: CASSASQGTGELFF.

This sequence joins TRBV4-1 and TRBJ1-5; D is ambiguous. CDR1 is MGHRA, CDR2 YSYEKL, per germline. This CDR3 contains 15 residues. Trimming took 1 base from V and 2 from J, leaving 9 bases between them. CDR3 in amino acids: CASSQGRGGNQPQHF. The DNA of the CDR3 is TGCGCCAGCAGCCAAGGACGAGGAGGCAATCAGCCCCAGCATTTT.

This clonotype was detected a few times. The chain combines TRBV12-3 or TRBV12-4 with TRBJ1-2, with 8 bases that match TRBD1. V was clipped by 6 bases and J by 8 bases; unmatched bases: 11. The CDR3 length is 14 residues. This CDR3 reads CASSPGQGFGGYTF. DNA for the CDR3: TGTGCCAGCAGCCCCGGACAGGGTTTTGGAGGCTACACCTTC.

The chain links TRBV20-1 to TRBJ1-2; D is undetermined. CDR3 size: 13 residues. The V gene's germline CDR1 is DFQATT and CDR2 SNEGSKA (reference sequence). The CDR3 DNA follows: TGCAGGACCCCCTCTCTTGAGTCCTATGGCTACACCTTC. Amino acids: CRTPSLESYGYTF.

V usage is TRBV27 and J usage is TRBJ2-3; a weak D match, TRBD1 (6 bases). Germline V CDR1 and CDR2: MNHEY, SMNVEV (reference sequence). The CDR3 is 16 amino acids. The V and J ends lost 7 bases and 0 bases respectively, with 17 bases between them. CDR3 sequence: CASTLGQKTSTDTQYF. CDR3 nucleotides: TGTGCCAGCACCCTTGGACAGAAGACTAGCACAGATACGCAGTATTTT.

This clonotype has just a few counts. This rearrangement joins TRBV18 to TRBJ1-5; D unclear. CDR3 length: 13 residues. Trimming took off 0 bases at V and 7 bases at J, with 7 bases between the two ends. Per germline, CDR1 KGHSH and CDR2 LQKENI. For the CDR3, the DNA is TGTGCCAGCTCACCACCCGTGGGGCAGCCCCAGCATTTT. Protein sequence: CASSPPVGQPQHF. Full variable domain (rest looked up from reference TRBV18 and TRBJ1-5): NAGVMQNPRHLVRRRGQEARLRCSPMKGHSHVYWYRQLPEEGLKFMVYLQKENIIDESGMPKERFSAEFPKEGPSILRIQQVVRGDSAAYFCASSPPVGQPQHFGDGTRLSIL.

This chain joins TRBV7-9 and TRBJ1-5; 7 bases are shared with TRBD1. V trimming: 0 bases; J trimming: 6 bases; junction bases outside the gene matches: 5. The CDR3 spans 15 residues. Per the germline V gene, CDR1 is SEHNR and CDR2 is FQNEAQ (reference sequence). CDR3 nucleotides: TGTGCCAGCAGCTTAGCTTCAGGGGGGGGTCAGCCCCAGCATTTT. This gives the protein CASSLASGGGQPQHF.

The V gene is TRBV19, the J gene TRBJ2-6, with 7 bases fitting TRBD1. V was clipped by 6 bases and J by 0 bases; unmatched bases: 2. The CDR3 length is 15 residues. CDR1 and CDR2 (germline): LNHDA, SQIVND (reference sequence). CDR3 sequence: CASSRDSSGANVLTF. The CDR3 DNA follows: TGTGCCAGTAGCAGGGACAGCTCTGGGGCCAACGTCCTGACTTTC.

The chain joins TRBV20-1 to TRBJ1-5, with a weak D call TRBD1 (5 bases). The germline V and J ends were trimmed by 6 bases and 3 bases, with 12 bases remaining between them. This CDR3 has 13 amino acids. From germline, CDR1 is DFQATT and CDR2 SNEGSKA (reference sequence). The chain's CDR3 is CSAERGSNQPQHF. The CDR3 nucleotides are TGCAGTGCCGAGCGGGGGTCCAATCAGCCCCAGCATTTT.

The CDR3 loop reads CASSLETGVGNEQYF. DNA of the CDR3: TGCGCCAGCAGCTTGGAGACAGGGGTCGGGAACGAGCAGTACTTC. This chain connects TRBV5-1 to TRBJ2-7; 8 bases match TRBD1. The CDR3 extends over 15 amino acids. After removal of 0 bases from V and 5 bases from J, the junction contained 7 bases not matched to a gene. In germline, CDR1 is SGHRS, CDR2 YFSETQ.

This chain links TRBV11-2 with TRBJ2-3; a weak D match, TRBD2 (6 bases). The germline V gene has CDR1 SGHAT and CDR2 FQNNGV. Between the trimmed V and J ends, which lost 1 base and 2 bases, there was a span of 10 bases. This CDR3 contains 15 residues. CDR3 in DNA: TGTGCCAGCAGCTTAGGCGGGGTGACCACAGATACGCAGTATTTT. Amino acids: CASSLGGVTTDTQYF. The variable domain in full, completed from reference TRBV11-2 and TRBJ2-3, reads EAGVAQSPRYKIIEKRQSVAFWCNPISGHATLYWYQQILGQGPKLLIQFQNNGVVDDSQLPKDRFSAERLKGVDSTLKIQPAKLEDSAVYLCASSLGGVTTDTQYFGPGTRLTVL.

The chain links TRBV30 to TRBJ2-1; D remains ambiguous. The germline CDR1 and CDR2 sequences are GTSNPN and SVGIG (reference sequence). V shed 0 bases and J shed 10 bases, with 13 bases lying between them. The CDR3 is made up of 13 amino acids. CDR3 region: CAWSVRTPREQFF. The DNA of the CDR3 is TGTGCCTGGAGTGTACGGACCCCCCGGGAGCAGTTCTTC.

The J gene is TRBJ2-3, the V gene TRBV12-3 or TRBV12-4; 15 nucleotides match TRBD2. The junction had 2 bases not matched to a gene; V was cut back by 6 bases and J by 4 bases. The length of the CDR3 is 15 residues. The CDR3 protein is CASRGTSGRSDTQYF. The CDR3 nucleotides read TGTGCCAGCAGAGGGACTAGCGGGAGGTCAGATACGCAGTATTTT.

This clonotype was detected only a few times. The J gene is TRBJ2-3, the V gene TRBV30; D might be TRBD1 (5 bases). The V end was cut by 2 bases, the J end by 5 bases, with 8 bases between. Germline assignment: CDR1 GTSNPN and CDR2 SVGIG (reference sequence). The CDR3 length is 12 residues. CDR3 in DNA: TGTGCCTGGAGTATTAGGGGAGATACGCAGTATTTT. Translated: CAWSIRGDTQYF.

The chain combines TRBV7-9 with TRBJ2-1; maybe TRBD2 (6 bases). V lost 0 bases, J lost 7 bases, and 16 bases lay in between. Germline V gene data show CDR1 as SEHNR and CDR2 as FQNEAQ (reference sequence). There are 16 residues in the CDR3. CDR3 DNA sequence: TGTGCCAGCAGCTTAGCGGGAGGCCCCCCTGGGAATGAGCAGTTCTTC. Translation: CASSLAGGPPGNEQFF.

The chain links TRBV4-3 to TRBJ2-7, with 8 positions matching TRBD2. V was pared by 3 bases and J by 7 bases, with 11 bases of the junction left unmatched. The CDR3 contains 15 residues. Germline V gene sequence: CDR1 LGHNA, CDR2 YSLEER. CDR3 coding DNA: TGCGCCAGCAGCCACAGACTAGCGAAGGAGTATGAGCAGTACTTC. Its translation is CASSHRLAKEYEQYF.